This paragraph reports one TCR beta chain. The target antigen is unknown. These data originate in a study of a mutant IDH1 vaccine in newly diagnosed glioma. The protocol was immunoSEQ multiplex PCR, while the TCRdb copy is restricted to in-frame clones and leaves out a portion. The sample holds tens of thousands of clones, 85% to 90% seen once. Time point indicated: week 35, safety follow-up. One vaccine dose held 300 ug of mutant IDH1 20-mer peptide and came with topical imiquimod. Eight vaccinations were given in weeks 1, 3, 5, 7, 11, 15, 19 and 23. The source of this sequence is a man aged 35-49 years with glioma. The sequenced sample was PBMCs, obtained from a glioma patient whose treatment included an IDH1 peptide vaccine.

CDR3 loop: CASSLGQENTEAFF. CDR3 nucleotides: TGTGCCAGCAGCTTAGGGCAGGAGAACACTGAAGCTTTCTTT. The chain joins TRBV7-6 to TRBJ1-1; no clear D gene. Germline CDR1 SGHVS, CDR2 FNYEAQ. V lost 1 base and J 1 base, leaving 7 bases between the germline ends. The CDR3 runs 14 residues.